Each of the 17 T cell receptor beta chains below was sequenced from the same sample in a study of CD8 T cells in Susac syndrome (dated by TCRdb to 2018 to 2020). Library preparation was by the immunoSEQ multiplex PCR assay. RNA was extracted with the RNeasy kit and roughly 0.5 to 1 ug was reverse transcribed using random hexamers. Clones were called with MiXCR by TCRdb after fastp trimmed the public reads at Q25, and only in-frame beta chains were retained. Rows merge per CDR3 protein into single entries with the most common DNA and genes. The sample records 150,000 to 190,000 distinct CDR3 sequences, roughly 94% of which are singletons. Around 0.21% of the sample belongs to the ten largest clones. The sample comprised CD8+ T cells from PBMCs. All receptors come from a human donor with multiple sclerosis.

The CDR3, as DNA: TGCAGTGCTAGAGATGGAGGGGACAGGGTGAGTTACGAGCAGTACTTC. Residues: CSARDGGDRVSYEQYF. The chain links TRBV20-1 to TRBJ2-7, with 9 bases identical to TRBD1. There are 16 residues in the CDR3. In germline, CDR1 is DFQATT, CDR2 SNEGSKA (reference sequence). V shed 0 bases and J 4 bases; nucleotides not matched to a gene: 10.

This chain connects TRBV27 to TRBJ2-7; D is perhaps TRBD2 (6 bases). Germline V gene data show CDR1 as MNHEY and CDR2 as SMNVEV (reference sequence). This CDR3 region has 13 residues. V lost 2 bases to trimming and J lost 3 bases, with 8 bases between them. Here the CDR3 reads CASSLGRIYEQYF. DNA for the CDR3: TGTGCCAGCAGTTTAGGGAGGATCTACGAGCAGTACTTC.

This clonotype was recorded only once. This chain joins TRBV7-9 and TRBJ2-5; no clear D gene. V lost 5 bases and J 2 bases, leaving 6 bases between the germline ends. Germline values: CDR1 SEHNR, CDR2 FQNEAQ (reference sequence). The CDR3 length is 12 residues. The CDR3 DNA follows: TGTGCCAGCAGCCGATTTCAAGAGACCCAGTACTTC. This encodes CASSRFQETQYF.

The CDR3 sequence: CSARDDAGTYGYTF. The DNA for the CDR3 is TGCAGTGCTAGAGATGACGCAGGGACCTATGGCTACACCTTC. This chain joins TRBV20-1 and TRBJ1-2; a weak D match, TRBD1 (5 bases). This CDR3 comprises 14 residues. V gave up 0 bases and J gave up 4 bases, with 12 bases separating them. Germline loops: CDR1 DFQATT, CDR2 SNEGSKA (reference sequence).

The chain employs TRBV29-1 and TRBJ1-1, with a possible D match to TRBD1 (5 bases). The CDR3 loop spans 10 amino acids. From germline, CDR1 is SQVTM and CDR2 ANQGSEA. The CDR3 sequence is CTADTTEAFF. The CDR3 bases are TGCACCGCGGACACTACTGAAGCTTTCTTT.

V usage is TRBV9 and J usage is TRBJ2-7; D is ambiguous. The CDR3 is 14 residues long. The germline V gene has CDR1 SGDLS and CDR2 YYNGEE. V lost 2 bases and J lost 0, with 9 bases in between. This CDR3 is CASSVKDSSYEQYF. In DNA form, the CDR3 reads TGTGCCAGCAGCGTGAAGGATAGCTCCTACGAGCAGTACTTC.

This clonotype was seen just once. V gene TRBV6-2 or TRBV6-3 combines with J gene TRBJ1-2; D is possibly TRBD1 (5 bases). This CDR3 contains 14 residues. The ends were cut back, 6 bases at V and 6 bases at J, with 17 bases in the middle. Germline lookup yields CDR1 MNHEY and CDR2 SVGEGT. The CDR3 sequence is CASRPLRVRHGYTF. The CDR3 DNA sequence: TGTGCCAGCAGACCGCTCAGGGTCCGCCATGGCTACACCTTC.

The gene calls are TRBV7-2 and TRBJ2-7; D gene uncertain. V was pared by 1 base and J by 3 bases, with 10 bases between. The length of the CDR3 is 14 residues. Germline CDR1 and CDR2: SGHTA and FQGNSA. CDR3 amino acids: CASSLGLLFYEQYF. For the CDR3, the DNA is TGTGCCAGCAGCTTAGGACTCCTTTTCTACGAGCAGTACTTC.

The chain couples TRBV3-1 to TRBJ1-6; weak D call: TRBD1 (6 bases). This CDR3 has 15 amino acids. Germline V lookup: CDR1 LGHDT, CDR2 YNNKEL (reference sequence). With 5 bases removed from V and 8 bases from J, the gap between germline ends came to 16 bases. This CDR3 is CASSTGHQRDSPLHF. The CDR3 DNA is TGTGCCAGCAGCACGGGACACCAGCGGGATTCACCCCTCCACTTT.

The CDR3 nucleotides read TGTGCCAGCGGCCATGGGGGGGTGGCCGAGCAGTACTTC. It is translated as CASGHGGVAEQYF. The chain has TRBV6-1 and TRBJ2-7, with 7 bases matching TRBD2. Losses at the gene ends were 8 bases for V and 6 bases for J; bases not matched to a gene: 10. This CDR3 comprises 13 residues. In germline, CDR1 is MNHNS, CDR2 SASEGT.

The chain combines TRBV5-4 with TRBJ2-1; TRBD1 matches 7 bases. Germline-derived CDR1 and CDR2 are SGHNT and YYREEE (reference sequence). V lost 0 bases and J lost 6; bases outside the gene matches: 3. This CDR3 is built from 14 residues. The CDR3 loop is CASSLDRGINEQFF. The CDR3 DNA reads TGTGCCAGCAGCTTGGACAGGGGAATCAATGAGCAGTTCTTC.

V is TRBV28 and J is TRBJ2-1, with TRBD1 as a possible D gene (6 bases). Trimming took off 5 bases at V and 1 base at J, with 9 bases between the two ends. CDR1 is MDHEN and CDR2 is SYDVKM in the germline V gene. The CDR3 loop spans 14 amino acids. The CDR3 is CASSPGESYNEQFF. DNA for the CDR3: TGTGCCAGCAGTCCAGGGGAATCCTACAATGAGCAGTTCTTC.

The rearrangement links TRBV5-4 to TRBJ2-7; D is perhaps TRBD1 (5 bases). Germline loops: CDR1 SGHNT, CDR2 YYREEE (reference sequence). The ends were cut back, 0 bases at V and 5 bases at J, with 12 bases in the middle. This CDR3 region has 14 residues. CDR3: CASSLVGEVHEQYF. The CDR3 bases are TGTGCCAGCAGCTTGGTAGGGGAAGTTCACGAGCAGTACTTC.

This chain links TRBV24-1 with TRBJ2-3; a possible D gene is TRBD1 (6 bases). CDR1 KGHDR and CDR2 SFDVKD come from the germline V gene. V was trimmed by 3 bases and J by 6 bases, leaving 18 bases between them. The CDR3 is made up of 16 amino acids. The chain's CDR3 is CATSDTTGLRADTQYF. The CDR3 nucleotides read TGTGCCACCAGTGATACCACAGGGTTGCGGGCGGATACGCAGTATTTT.

The CDR3 region is CASSLQGSQPQHF. The CDR3 nucleotides are TGCGCCAGCAGCTTGCAAGGGAGTCAGCCCCAGCATTTT. The chain carries TRBV5-1 and TRBJ1-5; D remains unclear. V was shortened by 1 base and J by 6 bases, with 8 bases between the two germline ends. The CDR3 contains 13 residues. Germline V gives CDR1 SGHRS, CDR2 YFSETQ.

V gene TRBV30 combines with J gene TRBJ2-2, with D hard to call. This CDR3 spans 13 amino acids. Germline V gene sequence: CDR1 GTSNPN, CDR2 SVGIG (reference sequence). V lost 0 bases to trimming and J lost 3 bases, with 5 bases between them. The CDR3 sequence is CAWSVGYTGELFF. The DNA of the CDR3 is TGTGCCTGGAGTGTCGGCTACACCGGGGAGCTGTTTTTT.

The chain carries TRBV28 and TRBJ2-2; weak D call: TRBD1 (6 bases). V was pared by 4 bases and J by 0 bases, with 12 bases between. The CDR3 covers 16 residues. Germline lookup yields CDR1 MDHEN and CDR2 SYDVKM. CDR3 amino acids: CASSSSTGANTGELFF. The CDR3 nucleotides are TGTGCCAGCAGTTCGTCGACAGGTGCGAACACCGGGGAGCTGTTTTTT.